This T cell receptor (beta chain) was recovered during a study of blood T cells in healthy people across ages. Study observations and caveats: It was not possible, with unsorted PBMCs, to conclusively compare naive and antigen-experienced cells. It was not known whether donors were CMV positive (a possible confounder of expanded clonotype changes). Estimates based on one million T cells were treated as lower bounds.

A second PCR, run for roughly 7 to 12 cycles, used a sample-barcoded 5' primer plus a J-beta primer mix. TCRdb reprocessed the 5' RACE reads with MiXCR, giving one entry per CDR3 protein. The sample includes 850,000 to 950,000 distinct CDR3 sequences, more than 25% seen only once; the top ten take around 15%. The CDR3 consists of 16 residues. Germline loops: CDR1 KGHDR, CDR2 SFDVKD. As concerns this clonotype: Its antigen remains unknown. An end of the junction differs from the germline gene, which may be a read error.

The sample comprised blood. The V and J genes are TRBV24-1 and TRBJ2-2; 11 bases line up with TRBD1. This TCR derives from a woman of 80 years or more in good health. CDR3 nucleotide sequence: TGTGCCACCAGTGATCGGACAGGGGGCGACACCGGGGAGCGGTTTTTT. Protein sequence: CATSDRTGGDTGERFF.